This entry concerns a single T cell receptor beta chain. What it recognizes is unknown. Its ends do not fully match the called genes, so a read error is possible. In germline, CDR1 is SGHVS, CDR2 FQNEAQ. The CDR3 sequence is 11 residues long. The assay was immunoSEQ multiplex PCR, and TCRdb's table has in-frame clones only and misses some. The table lists roughly 1,800,000 clones, about 95% of them singletons. This sample was included in a study of shared clonotypes between healthy human individuals. Overall study results and limits: In a few donors, about 5% of naive CD4 clonotypes appeared in common.

Naivety among CD8 cells was defined by CD45RO negativity and positive CCR7 selection, thereby excluding terminally differentiated effector memory CD45RA+ cells. This chain links TRBV7-8 with TRBJ2-7; D is unclear. The sequence was collected from a man younger than 35 in good health. Material for sequencing was naive CD8+ T cells sorted from blood. The CDR3 region is CASSTPTDRQF. CDR3 DNA sequence: TGTGCCAGCAGCACCCCGACGGACCGTCAATTC.